The following is a T cell receptor beta chain sequence with its context. Its antigen is still unknown. Molecular barcoding with unique molecular identifiers was used for the TCRbeta library. In TCRdb, the PCR reads were re-called with MiXCR into one record per CDR3 protein. This table has a few hundred thousand distinct CDR3 sequences, 25% to 30% appearing once. The CDR3 is 12 amino acids. Germline V gene sequence: CDR1 MNHNY, CDR2 SVGAGI (reference sequence). V lost 6 bases to trimming and J lost 6 bases; unmatched junction nucleotides: 3. The entry originates in a study of T-cell reconstitution after alpha-beta-depleted transplantation in children. The study's findings and limits: Reportedly, alpha-beta T cells present about two months post-transplant originated from several hundred expanded clones of graft origin. Where some patients showed high TCRbeta diversity at day 60, it came from recipient T cells and thymic progenitors that had survived. A year had passed since transplant, and T-cell counts and diversity by then came mostly from newly produced T cells.

The sequencing here drew on PBMCs, taken before TCRalphabeta/CD19-depleted stem cell transplant. The rearrangement joins TRBV6-6 to TRBJ2-7; 9 bases match TRBD2. The TCR was taken from a boy less than two years old with Wiskott-Aldrich syndrome, due to receive a stem cell transplant. CDR3 amino acids: CASSSAGGEQYF. The CDR3 nucleotides read TGTGCCAGCAGCTCAGCGGGAGGCGAGCAGTACTTC.